The entry below gives a single T cell receptor beta chain sequence along with its context. This CDR3 has 15 residues. Germline V lookup: CDR1 SEHNR, CDR2 FQNEAQ (reference sequence). V was trimmed by 5 bases and J by 3 bases, leaving 17 bases between them. Profiled with immunoSEQ multiplex PCR; TCRdb holds only in-frame clones, not every one. The sample lists some 110,000 clones, about 85% occurring once. This entry is derived from a study of blood T cell repertoires in COVID-19. Study information: Acute-phase and convalescent COVID-19 samples originated in the United States, Italy and Spain.

The TCR comes from a human donor in a cohort sampled during active COVID-19. This chain links TRBV7-9 with TRBJ2-7, with D possibly TRBD2 on 6 matching bases. Sequencing was performed on peripheral blood. The CDR3 DNA reads TGTGCCAGCAGCCTAAACCGGGACTCTGGCTACGAGCAGTACTTC. Amino acid sequence: CASSLNRDSGYEQYF.